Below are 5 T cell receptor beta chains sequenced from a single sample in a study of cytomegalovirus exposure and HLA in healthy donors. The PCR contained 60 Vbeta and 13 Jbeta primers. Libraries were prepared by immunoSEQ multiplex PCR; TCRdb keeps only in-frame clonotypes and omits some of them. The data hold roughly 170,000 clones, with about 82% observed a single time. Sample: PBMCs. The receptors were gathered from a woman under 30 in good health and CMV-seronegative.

CDR3 nucleotides: TGTGCCAGCAGGGTGACAGGCCCCCTGGGGACCGGGGAGCTGTTTTTT. It encodes CASRVTGPLGTGELFF. This chain uses TRBV2 with TRBJ2-2, with D perhaps TRBD1 (6 bases). Trimming left V 6 bases short and J 5 bases short, with 19 bases between. The CDR3 consists of 16 residues. Germline V gene sequence: CDR1 SNHLY, CDR2 FYNNEI.

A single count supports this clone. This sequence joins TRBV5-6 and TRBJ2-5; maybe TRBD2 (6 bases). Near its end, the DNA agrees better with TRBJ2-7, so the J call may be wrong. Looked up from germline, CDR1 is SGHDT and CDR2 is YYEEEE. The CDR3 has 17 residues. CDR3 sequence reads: CASSLAESGLQRYEQYF. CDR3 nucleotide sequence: TGTGCCAGCAGCTTGGCCGAATCGGGACTTCAGAGATACGAGCAGTACTTC.

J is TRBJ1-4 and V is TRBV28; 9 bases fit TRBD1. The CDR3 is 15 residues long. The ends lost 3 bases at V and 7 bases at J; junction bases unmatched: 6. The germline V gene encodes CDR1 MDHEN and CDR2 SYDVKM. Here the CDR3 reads CASSFSVTGGEKLFF. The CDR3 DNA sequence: TGTGCCAGCAGTTTCTCCGTGACAGGGGGTGAAAAACTGTTTTTT.

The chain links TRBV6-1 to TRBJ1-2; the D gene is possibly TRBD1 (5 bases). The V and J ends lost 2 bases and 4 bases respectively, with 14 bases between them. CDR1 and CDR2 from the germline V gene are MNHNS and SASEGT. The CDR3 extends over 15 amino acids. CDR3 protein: CASSERLTETYGYTF. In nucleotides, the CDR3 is TGTGCCAGCAGTGAACGGTTGACAGAAACCTATGGCTACACCTTC.

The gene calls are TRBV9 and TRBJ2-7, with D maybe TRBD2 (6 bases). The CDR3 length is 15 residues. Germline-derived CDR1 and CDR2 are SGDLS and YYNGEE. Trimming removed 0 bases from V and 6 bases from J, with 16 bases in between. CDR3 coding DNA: TGTGCCAGCAGCGTAGCTCCGGGACTCCTTGGCGAGCAGTACTTC. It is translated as CASSVAPGLLGEQYF.